This T cell receptor beta chain was profiled in a study of OX40 agonist ivuxolimab in advanced cancers. Study background: Dosing consisted of intravenous ivuxolimab at 0.01 to 10 mg/kg every 2 weeks.

Whole-study findings and limits: The expanded peripheral T cells' antigen specificity was not determined. With doses of 0.1 to 3.0 mg/kg, CD4+ and CD8+ blood T cells had undergone clonal expansion by week 6. Low clonal expansion, among the lowest seen, marked partial responders at 0.1-3.0 mg/kg.

CDR1 and CDR2 from the germline V gene are SQVTM and ANQGSEA. CDR3 size: 13 residues. V lost 7 bases, J lost 3 bases, and 7 bases stayed unmatched. A word on this clone: Its antigen is not identified.

Profiled with immunoSEQ multiplex PCR; TCRdb holds only in-frame clones, not every one. The sample holds around 94,000 clones, around 90% seen once. The chain links TRBV29-1 to TRBJ1-1, with 8 bases lining up with TRBD1. Here the sequenced sample was CD4+ or CD8+ T cells sorted from blood, taken in a trial of the OX40 agonist ivuxolimab. The TCR sequence derives from an adult with an advanced solid tumor such as melanoma, head and neck, liver or kidney cancer. The CDR3 nucleotides read TGCAGCGCCCGGGGACAGGCCGACACTGAAGCTTTCTTT. This gives the protein CSARGQADTEAFF.